This entry describes one TCR beta chain. CDR3 length: 16 amino acids. The germline V gene encodes CDR1 LNHDA and CDR2 SQIVND (reference sequence). V lost 1 base and J lost 2, with 13 bases in between. The sequenced patients had an expansion of CD8+CD57+ cells seen by flow cytometry. No therapy was given to patients before blood sampling. CDR3 and TCR beta VDJ profiling relied on a genomic DNA template. TCRdb re-called the reads through MiXCR, storing one row per CDR3 protein. Of 150,000 to 200,000 distinct CDR3 sequences in the sample, approximately 50% are singletons; the top ten hold about 9.7%. The data derive from a study of CD8+CD57+ T cells in acquired aplastic anemia. Study in general: 3.2 ug was the average amount of DNA from sorted CD4+ and CD8+ cells.

This TCR derives from a human donor with aplastic anemia. The rearrangement uses TRBV19 and TRBJ2-3, with D tentatively TRBD2 (7 bases). The sample comprised sorted CD4+, CD8+, or CD8+CD57+ T cells (not recorded which) from PBMCs. CDR3 sequence (DNA): TGTGCCAGTAGTATAGGGGGGCGGGGGACCACAGATACGCAGTATTTT. It yields the protein CASSIGGRGTTDTQYF.